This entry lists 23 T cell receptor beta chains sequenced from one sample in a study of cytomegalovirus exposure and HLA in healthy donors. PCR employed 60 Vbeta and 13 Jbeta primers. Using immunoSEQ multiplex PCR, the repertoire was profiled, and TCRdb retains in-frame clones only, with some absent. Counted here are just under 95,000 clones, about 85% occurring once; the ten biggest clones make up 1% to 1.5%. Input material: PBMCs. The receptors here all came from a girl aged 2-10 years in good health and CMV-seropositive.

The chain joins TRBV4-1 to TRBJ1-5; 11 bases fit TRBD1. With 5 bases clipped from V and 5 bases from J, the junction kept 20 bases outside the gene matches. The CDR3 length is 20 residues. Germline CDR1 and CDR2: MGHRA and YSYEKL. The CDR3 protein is CASSFRTPGQGAREDQPQHF. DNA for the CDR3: TGCGCCAGCAGCTTCCGCACGCCCGGACAGGGGGCGCGGGAGGATCAGCCCCAGCATTTT.

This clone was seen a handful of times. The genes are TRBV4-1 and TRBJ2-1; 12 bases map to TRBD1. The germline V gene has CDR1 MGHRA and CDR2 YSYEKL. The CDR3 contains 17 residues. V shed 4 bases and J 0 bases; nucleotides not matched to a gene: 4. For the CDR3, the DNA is TGCGCCAGCAGCCCCTCGGGACAGGGGGCCTCCTACAATGAGCAGTTCTTC. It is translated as CASSPSGQGASYNEQFF.

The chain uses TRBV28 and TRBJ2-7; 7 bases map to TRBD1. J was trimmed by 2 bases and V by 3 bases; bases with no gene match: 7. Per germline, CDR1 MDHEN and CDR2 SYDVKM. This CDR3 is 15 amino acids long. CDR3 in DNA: TGTGCCAGCAGTTTGCCGGGACAGATAGCCTACGAGCAGTACTTC. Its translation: CASSLPGQIAYEQYF.

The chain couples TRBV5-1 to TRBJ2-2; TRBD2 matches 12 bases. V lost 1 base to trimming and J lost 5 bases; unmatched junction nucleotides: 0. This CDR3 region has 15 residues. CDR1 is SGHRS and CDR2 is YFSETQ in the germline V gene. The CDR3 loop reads CASSLTSGRTGELFF. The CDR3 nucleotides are TGCGCCAGCAGCTTGACTAGCGGGAGGACCGGGGAGCTGTTTTTT.

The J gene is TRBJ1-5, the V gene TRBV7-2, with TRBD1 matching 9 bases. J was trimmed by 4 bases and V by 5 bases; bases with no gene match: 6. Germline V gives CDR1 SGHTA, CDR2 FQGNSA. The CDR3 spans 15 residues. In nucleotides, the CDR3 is TGTGCCAGCAGCGCCGGACAGGGGCCGAATCAGCCCCAGCATTTT. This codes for CASSAGQGPNQPQHF.

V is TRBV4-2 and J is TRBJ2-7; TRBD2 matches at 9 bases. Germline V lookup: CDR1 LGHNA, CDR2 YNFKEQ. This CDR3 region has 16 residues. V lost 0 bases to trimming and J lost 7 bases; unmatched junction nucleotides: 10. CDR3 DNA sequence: TGTGCCAGCAGCCAAGATGCTAGCGGGGCGTATTTTGAGCAGTACTTC. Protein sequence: CASSQDASGAYFEQYF.

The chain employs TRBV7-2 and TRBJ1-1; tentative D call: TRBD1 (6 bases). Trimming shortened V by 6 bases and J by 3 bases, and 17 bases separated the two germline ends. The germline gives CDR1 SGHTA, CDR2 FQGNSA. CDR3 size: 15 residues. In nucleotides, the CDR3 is TGTGCCAGCAGACTAAACGACAGGAAGGACACTGAAGCTTTCTTT. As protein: CASRLNDRKDTEAFF.

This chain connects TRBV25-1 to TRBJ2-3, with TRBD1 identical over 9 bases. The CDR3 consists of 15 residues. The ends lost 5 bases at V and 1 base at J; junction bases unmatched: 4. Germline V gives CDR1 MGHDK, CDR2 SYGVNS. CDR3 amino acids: CASSWTGVGTDTQYF. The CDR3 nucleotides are TGTGCCAGCAGTTGGACAGGGGTCGGCACAGATACGCAGTATTTT. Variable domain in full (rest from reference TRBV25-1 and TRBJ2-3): EADIYQTPRYLVIGTGKKITLECSQTMGHDKMYWYQQDPGMELHLIHYSYGVNSTEKGDLSSESTVSRIRTEHFPLTLESARPSHTSQYLCASSWTGVGTDTQYFGPGTRLTVL.

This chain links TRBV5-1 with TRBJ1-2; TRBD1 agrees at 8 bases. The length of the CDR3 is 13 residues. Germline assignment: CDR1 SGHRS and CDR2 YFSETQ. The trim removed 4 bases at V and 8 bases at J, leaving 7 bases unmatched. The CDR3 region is CASSAGGPGGYTF. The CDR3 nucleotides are TGCGCCAGCAGCGCAGGGGGCCCTGGGGGCTACACCTTC. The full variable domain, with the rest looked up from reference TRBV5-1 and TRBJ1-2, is KAGVTQTPRYLIKTRGQQVTLSCSPISGHRSVSWYQQTPGQGLQFLFEYFSETQRNKGNFPGRFSGRQFSNSRSEMNVSTLELGDSALYLCASSAGGPGGYTFGSGTRLTVV.

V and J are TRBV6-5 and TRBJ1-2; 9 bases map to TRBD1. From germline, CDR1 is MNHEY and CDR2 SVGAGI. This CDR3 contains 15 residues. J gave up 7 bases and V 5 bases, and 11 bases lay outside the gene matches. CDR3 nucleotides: TGTGCCAGCAGTCTCACCGCACAGGGGGCTGGTGGCTACACCTTC. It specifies CASSLTAQGAGGYTF.

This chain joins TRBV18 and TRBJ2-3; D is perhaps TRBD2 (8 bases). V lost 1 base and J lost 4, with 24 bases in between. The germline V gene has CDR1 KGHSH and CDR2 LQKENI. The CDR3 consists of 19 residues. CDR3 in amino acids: CASSPLHRGSGSLSDTQYF. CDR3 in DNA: TGTGCCAGCTCACCACTCCACAGGGGCAGCGGGAGCTTGTCAGATACGCAGTATTTT.

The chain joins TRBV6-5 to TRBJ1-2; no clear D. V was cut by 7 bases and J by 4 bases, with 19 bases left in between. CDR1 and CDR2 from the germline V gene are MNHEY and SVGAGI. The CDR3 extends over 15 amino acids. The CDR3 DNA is TGTGCCAGCATCCCGGGAGCAGGCGCTTTCTATGGCTACACCTTC. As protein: CASIPGAGAFYGYTF.

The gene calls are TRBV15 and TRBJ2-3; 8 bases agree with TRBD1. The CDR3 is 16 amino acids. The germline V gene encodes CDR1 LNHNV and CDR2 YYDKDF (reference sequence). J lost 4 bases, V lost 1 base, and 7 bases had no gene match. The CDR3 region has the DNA TGTGCCACCAGCAGAGCTCAGGGGGCCGGGTCAGATACGCAGTATTTT. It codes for CATSRAQGAGSDTQYF.

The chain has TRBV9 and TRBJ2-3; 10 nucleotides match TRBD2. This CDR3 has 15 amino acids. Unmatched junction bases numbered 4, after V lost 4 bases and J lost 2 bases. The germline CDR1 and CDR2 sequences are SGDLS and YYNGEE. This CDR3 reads CASSRTSGPTDTQYF. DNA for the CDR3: TGTGCCAGCAGCCGGACTAGCGGTCCCACAGATACGCAGTATTTT.

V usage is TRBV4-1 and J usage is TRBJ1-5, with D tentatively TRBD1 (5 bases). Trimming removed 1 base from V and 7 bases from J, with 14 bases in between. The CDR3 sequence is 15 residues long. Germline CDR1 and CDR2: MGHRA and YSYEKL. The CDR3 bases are TGCGCCAGCAGCCAAGTCGCAAACAGGCTCCAGCCCCAGCATTTT. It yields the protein CASSQVANRLQPQHF.

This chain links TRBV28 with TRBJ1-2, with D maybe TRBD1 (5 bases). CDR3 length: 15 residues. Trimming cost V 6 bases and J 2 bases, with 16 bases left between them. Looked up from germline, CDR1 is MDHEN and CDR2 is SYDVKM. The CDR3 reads CASSSPTAGNYGYTF. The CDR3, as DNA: TGTGCCAGCAGCTCCCCTACTGCAGGGAACTATGGCTACACCTTC.

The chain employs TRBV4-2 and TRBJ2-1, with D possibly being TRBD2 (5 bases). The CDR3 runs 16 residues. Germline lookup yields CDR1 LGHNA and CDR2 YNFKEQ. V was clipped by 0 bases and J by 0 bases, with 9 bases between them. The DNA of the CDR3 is TGTGCCAGCAGCCAAGACCAAGCGGACTCCTACAATGAGCAGTTCTTC. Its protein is CASSQDQADSYNEQFF.

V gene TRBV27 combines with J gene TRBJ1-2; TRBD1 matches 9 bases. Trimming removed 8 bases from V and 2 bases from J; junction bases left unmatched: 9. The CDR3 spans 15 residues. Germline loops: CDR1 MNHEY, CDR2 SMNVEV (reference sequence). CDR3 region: CASGSRDRVNYGYTF. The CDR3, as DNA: TGTGCCAGCGGCTCCAGGGACAGGGTGAACTATGGCTACACCTTC.

Here the CDR3 DNA reads TGTGCCAGCAGTTCGACAGGGGCGAATGAGCAGTTCTTC. It is translated as CASSSTGANEQFF. The chain joins TRBV6-5 to TRBJ2-1; 8 bases are a match to TRBD1. Losses at the gene ends were 4 bases for V and 7 bases for J; bases not matched to a gene: 3. CDR1 is MNHEY, CDR2 SVGAGI, per germline. CDR3 length equals 13 residues.

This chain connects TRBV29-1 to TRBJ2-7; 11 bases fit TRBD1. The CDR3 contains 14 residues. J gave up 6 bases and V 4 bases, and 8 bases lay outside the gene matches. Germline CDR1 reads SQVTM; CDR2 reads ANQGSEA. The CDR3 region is CSVAPDRGPGEQYF. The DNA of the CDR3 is TGCAGCGTTGCTCCGGACAGGGGGCCGGGCGAGCAGTACTTC.

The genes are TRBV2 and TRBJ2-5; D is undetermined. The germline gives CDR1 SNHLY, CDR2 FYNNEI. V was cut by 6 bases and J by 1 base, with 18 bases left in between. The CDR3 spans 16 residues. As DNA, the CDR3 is TGTGCCAGCAGAGTCGACAACCCATGGCTCCAAGAGACCCAGTACTTC. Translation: CASRVDNPWLQETQYF.

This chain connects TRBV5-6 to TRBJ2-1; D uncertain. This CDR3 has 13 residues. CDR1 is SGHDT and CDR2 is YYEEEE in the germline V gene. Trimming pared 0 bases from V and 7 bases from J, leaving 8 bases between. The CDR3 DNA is TGTGCCAGCAGCTTGGGGGCGTGGAATGAGCAGTTCTTC. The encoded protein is CASSLGAWNEQFF.

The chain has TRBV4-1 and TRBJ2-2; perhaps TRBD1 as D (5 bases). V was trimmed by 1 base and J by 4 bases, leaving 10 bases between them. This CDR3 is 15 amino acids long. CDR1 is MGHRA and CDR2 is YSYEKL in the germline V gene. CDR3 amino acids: CASSQVYDSTGELFF. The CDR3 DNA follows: TGCGCCAGCAGCCAAGTGTATGACAGCACCGGGGAGCTGTTTTTT.